Here is one TCR beta chain with its context. This sample was included in a study of blood T cell repertoires in COVID-19. The wider study: Acute-phase and convalescent COVID-19 samples originated in the United States, Italy and Spain. PBMCs, B-cell-depleted T cells, or T cells were the source of the cDNA or gDNA that made up the material.

Original handling: The assay estimated nucleated cells by amplifying reference gene primers. The protocol was immunoSEQ multiplex PCR, while the TCRdb copy is restricted to in-frame clones and leaves out a portion. V, J and clone size are taken as reported in that table, and D and trimming were inferred from the DNA itself. The sample has about 200,000 clones; about 85% are singletons. The CDR3 is 14 amino acids. CDR1 SNHLY and CDR2 FYNNEI come from the germline V gene. V was pared by 6 bases and J by 3 bases, with 6 bases of the junction left unmatched. Specimen: peripheral blood. The chain recombines TRBV2 with TRBJ1-2, with TRBD1 matching over 8 bases. The origin of this receptor is a woman older than 75 with acute or convalescent COVID-19. The CDR3 nucleotides read TGTGCCAGCAGAGGGCAGGGGGCTTACTATGGCTACACCTTC. Amino acids: CASRGQGAYYGYTF.